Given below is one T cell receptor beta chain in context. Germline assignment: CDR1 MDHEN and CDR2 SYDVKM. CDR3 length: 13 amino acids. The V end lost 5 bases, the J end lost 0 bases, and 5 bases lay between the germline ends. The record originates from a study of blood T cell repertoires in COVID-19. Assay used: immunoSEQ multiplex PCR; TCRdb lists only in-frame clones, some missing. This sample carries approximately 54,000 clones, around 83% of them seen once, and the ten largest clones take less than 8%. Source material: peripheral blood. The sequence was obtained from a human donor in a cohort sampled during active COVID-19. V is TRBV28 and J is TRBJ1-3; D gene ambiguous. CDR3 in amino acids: CASSTRSGNTIYF. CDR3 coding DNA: TGTGCCAGCAGTACTCGCTCTGGAAACACCATATATTTT. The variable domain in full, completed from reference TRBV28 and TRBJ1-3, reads DVKVTQSSRYLVKRTGEKVFLECVQDMDHENMFWYRQDPGLGLRLIYFSYDVKMKEKGDIPEGYSVSREKKERFSLILESASTNQTSMYLCASSTRSGNTIYFGEGSWLTVV.